The next 29 T cell receptor beta chains were all read from a single sample in a study of blood T cell repertoires in COVID-19. Profiling relied on immunoSEQ multiplex PCR, and the TCRdb table lists in-frame clones only, not all of them. Of 320,000 or so clones listed, 85% are singletons. Sequencing was done on a sample of PBMCs or T cells enriched from blood (not recorded which). These receptors all stem from a woman in her 30s who had been exposed to COVID-19.

V gene TRBV2 combines with J gene TRBJ2-3; D is perhaps TRBD2 (7 bases). The CDR3 runs to 13 residues. The germline V and J ends were trimmed by 9 bases and 3 bases, with 13 bases remaining between them. Germline loops: CDR1 SNHLY, CDR2 FYNNEI. The CDR3 loop is CARGGSGTDTQYF. CDR3 bases: TGTGCCAGAGGGGGTAGCGGGACAGATACGCAGTATTTT.

This sequence joins TRBV12-3 or TRBV12-4 and TRBJ1-2, with D perhaps matching TRBD1 (5 bases). V was clipped by 8 bases and J by 3 bases, with 13 bases between them. The CDR3 has 13 amino acids. The CDR3 DNA sequence: TGTGCCAGCGGGGGGACGGACCACTATGGCTACACCTTC. Its translation: CASGGTDHYGYTF.

The chain carries TRBV2 and TRBJ1-5; unclear D gene. The V gene lost 4 bases and the J gene lost 1 base, with 8 bases spanning the gap. The CDR3 is 14 residues long. Germline V lookup: CDR1 SNHLY, CDR2 FYNNEI. CDR3 DNA sequence: TGTGCCAGCAGTGTGTCGTCGAGCAATCAGCCCCAGCATTTT. Protein sequence: CASSVSSSNQPQHF.

This chain uses TRBV5-1 with TRBJ2-5; 15 bases are shared with TRBD2. Trimming took 5 bases from V and 3 from J; bases not matched to a gene: 11. The CDR3 covers 18 residues. CDR1 is SGHRS and CDR2 is YFSETQ in the germline V gene. The CDR3 DNA reads TGCGCCAGCAGAACGGGACTAGCGGGGGGAGGAAGGGAAGAGACCCAGTACTTC. This sequence encodes CASRTGLAGGGREETQYF.

V and J are TRBV7-2 and TRBJ1-1, with D unresolved. The CDR3 contains 13 residues. CDR1 SGHTA and CDR2 FQGNSA come from the germline V gene. V lost 4 bases, J lost 7 bases, and 13 bases lay in between. The CDR3 DNA reads TGTGCCAGCAGCTCCATCCGGGAAAATGAAGCTTTCTTT. It specifies CASSSIRENEAFF.

This chain connects TRBV7-2 to TRBJ1-1; D perhaps matches TRBD1 (6 bases). Trimming pared 3 bases from V and 0 bases from J, leaving 8 bases between. The CDR3 spans 14 residues. Germline CDR1 is SGHTA and CDR2 is FQGNSA. The CDR3 DNA follows: TGTGCCAGCAGCTTCGGGGACATGAACACTGAAGCTTTCTTT. It encodes CASSFGDMNTEAFF.

V is TRBV30 and J is TRBJ2-7; 8 positions agree with TRBD1. This CDR3 spans 14 amino acids. Germline V gene sequence: CDR1 GTSNPN, CDR2 SVGIG (reference sequence). Trimming at V came to 2 bases and at J to 6 bases, leaving 9 bases not matched to a gene. CDR3 sequence: CAWSLRQGRLEQYF. The CDR3 DNA reads as TGTGCCTGGAGTCTTAGACAGGGGCGCCTCGAGCAGTACTTC.

This clone is a singleton in its sample. V is TRBV28 and J is TRBJ2-7; 9 bases are shared with TRBD1. With 6 bases clipped from V and 1 base from J, the junction kept 7 bases outside the gene matches. CDR3 length equals 15 residues. The germline V gene encodes CDR1 MDHEN and CDR2 SYDVKM. In nucleotides, the CDR3 is TGTGCCAGCAGCCTCGGGACAGGGAGGTCCTACGAGCAGTACTTC. Protein sequence: CASSLGTGRSYEQYF.

The chain has TRBV3-1 (or the pseudogene TRBV3-2) and TRBJ2-2; 7 bases line up with TRBD2. This CDR3 spans 16 amino acids. V lost 1 base to trimming and J lost 4 bases; unmatched junction nucleotides: 6. Germline CDR1 is LGHDT and CDR2 is YNNKEL (reference sequence). For the CDR3, the DNA is TGTGCCAGCAGCCAAGGCTTCAGCGGGGCCACCGGGGAGCTGTTTTTT. It codes for CASSQGFSGATGELFF.

The chain links TRBV6-5 to TRBJ1-1; D is ambiguous. This CDR3 comprises 15 residues. Per germline, CDR1 MNHEY and CDR2 SVGAGI. V was trimmed by 2 bases and J by 4 bases, leaving 14 bases between them. The CDR3 coding sequence is TGTGCCAGCAGTTACACCGGTTTGATACGCACTGAAGCTTTCTTT. Translating it yields CASSYTGLIRTEAFF.

This chain links TRBV5-6 with TRBJ2-7; 8 bases map to TRBD2. CDR3 length: 15 residues. Germline values: CDR1 SGHDT, CDR2 YYEEEE. The ends lost 4 bases at V and 5 bases at J; junction bases unmatched: 11. DNA for the CDR3: TGTGCCAGCAGCCCCCCTGGGACTAGTTGGAACGAGCAGTACTTC. The encoded protein is CASSPPGTSWNEQYF.

V and J are TRBV19 and TRBJ1-5; no firm D call. V was pared by 8 bases and J by 0 bases, with 14 bases between. Germline CDR1 and CDR2: LNHDA and SQIVND (reference sequence). CDR3 length: 15 amino acids. The CDR3 sequence is CASGLARFSNQPQHF. Written as DNA, the CDR3 is TGTGCCAGTGGGCTGGCCAGGTTTAGCAATCAGCCCCAGCATTTT.

There are a few counts of this clone. This chain links TRBV4-1 with TRBJ1-5, with 8 nucleotides matching TRBD1. This CDR3 is built from 16 residues. Germline CDR1 MGHRA, CDR2 YSYEKL. V shed 5 bases, J shed 5 bases, and the junction held 11 bases outside the gene matches. The CDR3: CASSKPGQDTHQPQHF. Here the CDR3 DNA reads TGCGCCAGCAGCAAACCGGGACAGGACACCCATCAGCCCCAGCATTTT.

The chain recombines TRBV3-1 (or the pseudogene TRBV3-2) with TRBJ2-1, with D uncertain. Germline CDR1 LGHDT, CDR2 YNNKEL (reference sequence). This CDR3 has 13 residues. With 1 base removed from V and 7 bases from J, the gap between germline ends came to 8 bases. CDR3 coding DNA: TGTGCCAGCAGCCAAGGCAACATGAATGAGCAGTTCTTC. It codes for CASSQGNMNEQFF.

V is TRBV19 and J is TRBJ2-7; perhaps TRBD1 as D (6 bases). Trimming stripped 4 bases from V and 6 bases from J, with 19 bases between. The CDR3 contains 15 residues. The germline CDR1 and CDR2 sequences are LNHDA and SQIVND (reference sequence). The CDR3 sequence is CASSTNQGMMREQYF. The CDR3, as DNA: TGTGCCAGTAGTACCAACCAGGGGATGATGCGCGAGCAGTACTTC.

This clone was found a few times. As DNA, the CDR3 is TGTGCCAGCAGTTTGACTAGCGGTACCTACGAGCAGTACTTC. This translates into CASSLTSGTYEQYF. The chain has TRBV6-5 and TRBJ2-7, with 9 nucleotides matching TRBD2. This CDR3 region has 14 residues. CDR1 MNHEY and CDR2 SVGAGI come from the germline V gene. V was clipped by 4 bases and J by 2 bases; unmatched bases: 3.

The chain joins TRBV19 to TRBJ1-6; 7 bases are shared with TRBD1. Germline lookup yields CDR1 LNHDA and CDR2 SQIVND (reference sequence). J was trimmed by 7 bases and V by 0 bases; bases with no gene match: 6. The CDR3 spans 16 residues. CDR3 in DNA: TGTGCCAGTAGTATAGAGGCAGGGGGAAGAAATTCACCCCTCCACTTT. It specifies CASSIEAGGRNSPLHF.

This clone was seen just once. CDR3 amino acids: CASSPQSGQGVTQPQHF. Written as DNA, the CDR3 is TGTGCCAGCAGCCCACAATCCGGACAGGGGGTTACTCAGCCCCAGCATTTT. The chain recombines TRBV7-9 with TRBJ1-5, with 10 bases aligning to TRBD1. The CDR3 spans 17 residues. Germline CDR1 is SEHNR and CDR2 is FQNEAQ (reference sequence). V shed 5 bases and J 6 bases; nucleotides not matched to a gene: 13.

Notes on this clone: The sample carries other DNA sequences with the same CDR3. The chain employs TRBV2 and TRBJ2-7; no firm D call. V gave up 4 bases and J gave up 2 bases, with 9 bases separating them. This CDR3 comprises 13 residues. CDR1 and CDR2 from the germline V gene are SNHLY and FYNNEI. The chain's CDR3 is CASSVQATYEQYF. CDR3 in DNA: TGTGCCAGCAGTGTCCAGGCCACCTACGAGCAGTACTTC. Using reference TRBV2 and TRBJ2-7 for the parts outside the CDR3, the full variable domain is EPEVTQTPSHQVTQMGQEVILRCVPISNHLYFYWYRQILGQKVEFLVSFYNNEISEKSEIFDDQFSVERPDGSNFTLKIRSTKLEDSAMYFCASSVQATYEQYFGPGTRLTVT.

The chain has TRBV30 and TRBJ2-7, with D possibly matching TRBD1 (6 bases). Per the germline V gene, CDR1 is GTSNPN and CDR2 is SVGIG (reference sequence). Trimming took off 2 bases at V and 4 bases at J, with 12 bases between the two ends. The CDR3 sequence is 13 residues long. Here the CDR3 reads CAWSRGFWYEQYF. For the CDR3, the DNA is TGTGCCTGGAGTAGGGGGTTTTGGTACGAGCAGTACTTC. Supplemented by reference TRBV30 and TRBJ2-7, the full variable domain reads SQTIHQWPATLVQPVGSPLSLECTVEGTSNPNLYWYRQAAGRGLQLLFYSVGIGQISSEVPQNLSASRPQDRQFILSSKKLLLSDSGFYLCAWSRGFWYEQYFGPGTRLTVT.

This chain's CDR3 is CASSYSPFYGYTF. CDR3 DNA sequence: TGTGCCAGCAGTTACTCTCCCTTTTATGGCTACACCTTC. V usage is TRBV6-5 and J usage is TRBJ1-2; D is unresolved. The germline V gene encodes CDR1 MNHEY and CDR2 SVGAGI. This CDR3 has 13 amino acids. Trimming took off 0 bases at V and 5 bases at J, with 7 bases between the two ends.

The chain uses TRBV7-9 and TRBJ2-1, with 8 nucleotides matching TRBD1. The CDR3 is 14 residues long. Germline V gene data show CDR1 as SEHNR and CDR2 as FQNEAQ (reference sequence). Trimming at V came to 2 bases and at J to 9 bases, leaving 6 bases not matched to a gene. The CDR3 DNA follows: TGTGCCAGCAGCTTATTGCAGGGGGCAGGTGAGCAGTTCTTC. Residues: CASSLLQGAGEQFF.

The V and J genes are TRBV28 and TRBJ1-6; unclear D gene. The CDR3 loop spans 13 amino acids. The germline V gene has CDR1 MDHEN and CDR2 SYDVKM. Trimming stripped 8 bases from V and 0 bases from J, with 5 bases between. The chain's CDR3 is CASGSSYNSPLHF. CDR3 sequence (DNA): TGTGCCAGCGGGAGCTCCTATAATTCACCCCTCCACTTT.

This chain joins TRBV19 and TRBJ1-2; TRBD1 matches 9 bases. This CDR3 comprises 14 residues. Germline trimming cut 6 bases from V and 7 bases from J; bases unmatched to any gene: 9. Germline V gene data show CDR1 as LNHDA and CDR2 as SQIVND (reference sequence). The CDR3 sequence is CASSRDRGTGGYTF. In DNA, the CDR3 is TGTGCCAGTAGCCGAGACAGGGGGACCGGTGGCTACACCTTC.

V is TRBV30 and J is TRBJ1-5, with a tentative D call TRBD1 (6 bases). Germline-derived CDR1 and CDR2 are GTSNPN and SVGIG (reference sequence). V was cut by 4 bases and J by 2 bases, with 15 bases left in between. The CDR3 is 15 amino acids. The CDR3 reads CAWTLKGGGNQPQHF. The CDR3 DNA reads TGTGCCTGGACACTAAAAGGGGGAGGCAATCAGCCCCAGCATTTT.

The CDR3 sequence: CASQIISRARQGGETQYF. The CDR3 DNA follows: TGTGCCAGCCAGATCATAAGTCGGGCGAGACAGGGCGGAGAGACCCAGTACTTC. The gene calls are TRBV5-6 and TRBJ2-5, with TRBD1 matching 7 bases. The germline V gene has CDR1 SGHDT and CDR2 YYEEEE. This CDR3 is 18 amino acids long. V lost 7 bases and J lost 4; bases outside the gene matches: 22.

The CDR3 reads CASSLSGNTDTQYF. The CDR3 DNA follows: TGTGCCAGCAGCTTAAGCGGGAACACAGATACGCAGTATTTT. V gene TRBV7-9 combines with J gene TRBJ2-3, with 7 nucleotides matching TRBD2. Germline CDR1 SEHNR, CDR2 FQNEAQ (reference sequence). Unmatched junction bases numbered 1, after V lost 2 bases and J lost 2 bases. This CDR3 contains 14 residues.

This clone was observed a few times. A much larger clone lies one base from this, so it may be a read error. The V and J genes are TRBV6-4 and TRBJ2-3, with 11 nucleotides matching TRBD2. The trim removed 5 bases at V and 0 bases at J, leaving 1 base unmatched. Per germline, CDR1 MRHNA and CDR2 SNTAGT. The CDR3 runs to 15 residues. In DNA, the CDR3 is TGTGCCAGCAGTCGGACTAGCGGGAGCACAGATACGCAGTATTTT. Translation: CASSRTSGSTDTQYF.

A single count supports this clone. CDR3 in amino acids: CASSSTDTDYGYTF. In DNA, the CDR3 is TGTGCCAGCAGCTCCACGGACACAGACTATGGCTACACCTTC. V is TRBV7-6 and J is TRBJ1-2, with a tentative D call TRBD1 (5 bases). The V gene lost 4 bases and the J gene lost 3 bases, with 12 bases spanning the gap. The length of the CDR3 is 14 residues. Germline lookup yields CDR1 SGHVS and CDR2 FNYEAQ.